These 9 T cell receptor beta chains were sequenced from one sample in a study of patients and donors after allogeneic stem cell transplantation. TCRdb reprocessed the RT-PCR reads via MiXCR and lists one record per CDR3 protein. The table has around 170,000 distinct CDR3 sequences, nearly 25% seen once. The sample comprised blood, either unsorted or a sorted T cell fraction (not recorded which). These receptors were collected from a human donor who was either an allogeneic HSCT recipient or a stem cell or donor lymphocyte infusion donor (not recorded which). It is not recorded whose cells these are; they may come from a transplant donor.

This chain uses TRBV6-6 with TRBJ1-4; D perhaps matches TRBD1 (5 bases). This CDR3 comprises 17 residues. Per germline, CDR1 MNHNY and CDR2 SVGAGI (reference sequence). V shed 5 bases and J shed 0 bases, with 16 bases lying between them. In nucleotides, the CDR3 is TGTGCCAGCAGTGCAGGTTGGGGCGAAGCAACTAATGAAAAACTGTTTTTT. Its protein is CASSAGWGEATNEKLFF.

The sample holds a few counts of this clonotype. V and J are TRBV12-3 or TRBV12-4 and TRBJ1-5; possibly TRBD1 for D (5 bases). CDR3 length: 13 amino acids. Between the trimmed V and J ends, which lost 7 bases and 3 bases, there was a span of 10 bases. CDR3 residues: CASTRDDNQPQHF. CDR3 nucleotide sequence: TGTGCCAGCACCCGGGACGACAATCAGCCCCAGCATTTT.

This clonotype was detected only a few times. The genes are TRBV5-1 and TRBJ2-7, with TRBD1 matching over 9 bases. The CDR3 runs to 15 residues. J lost 4 bases, V lost 0 bases, and 5 bases had no gene match. Germline CDR1 SGHRS, CDR2 YFSETQ. Here the CDR3 reads CASSLATGQGYEQYF. The CDR3, as DNA: TGCGCCAGCAGCTTGGCCACGGGACAGGGTTACGAGCAGTACTTC.

Many counts were recorded for this clonotype. V and J are TRBV7-2 and TRBJ1-5; a weak D match, TRBD1 (5 bases). V lost 5 bases to trimming and J lost 4 bases, with 9 bases between them. Germline-derived CDR1 and CDR2 are SGHTA and FQGNSA. There are 13 residues in the CDR3. In nucleotides, the CDR3 is TGTGCCAGCAGCCCCAACAGGAATCAGCCCCAGCATTTT. It translates to CASSPNRNQPQHF.

The CDR3 DNA follows: TGTGCCATCTCCTCCGGGACAGGGGTCTGGAACACTGAAGCTTTCTTT. As protein: CAISSGTGVWNTEAFF. This sequence joins TRBV10-3 and TRBJ1-1, with 10 positions matching TRBD1. Germline lookup yields CDR1 ENHRY and CDR2 SYGVKD. V shed 8 bases and J 1 base; nucleotides not matched to a gene: 10. CDR3 length equals 16 residues.

V and J are TRBV27 and TRBJ2-3, with D unclear. Germline values: CDR1 MNHEY, CDR2 SMNVEV (reference sequence). Trimming shortened V by 3 bases and J by 4 bases, and 8 bases separated the two germline ends. This CDR3 has 13 amino acids. DNA for the CDR3: TGTGCCAGCAGTTTCTCTGGGCCAGATACGCAGTATTTT. This codes for CASSFSGPDTQYF.

This clonotype was recorded a few times. This chain connects TRBV5-1 to TRBJ2-3; 9 nucleotides align to TRBD1. Germline V lookup: CDR1 SGHRS, CDR2 YFSETQ. This CDR3 has 20 residues. V shed 4 bases, J shed 0 bases, and the junction held 18 bases outside the gene matches. The chain's CDR3 is CASSEYRGPSLWGSTDTQYF. CDR3 DNA: TGCGCCAGCAGCGAATACAGGGGGCCCTCTCTTTGGGGTAGCACAGATACGCAGTATTTT.

The rearrangement uses TRBV5-1 and TRBJ1-1, with no clear D. Deletions cut 0 bases from V and 0 bases from J, with 9 bases between. Germline lookup yields CDR1 SGHRS and CDR2 YFSETQ. CDR3 size: 15 residues. CDR3 sequence reads: CASSLGRMMNTEAFF. The CDR3 DNA reads TGCGCCAGCAGCTTGGGAAGAATGATGAACACTGAAGCTTTCTTT.

This clonotype was observed a few times. V and J are TRBV20-1 and TRBJ1-4; tentative D call: TRBD1 (5 bases). V shed 2 bases and J shed 0 bases, with 10 bases lying between them. CDR1 is DFQATT and CDR2 is SNEGSKA in the germline V gene (reference sequence). The CDR3 spans 15 residues. CDR3 in DNA: TGCAGTGCTAGAACCAGACAGCCAACTAATGAAAAACTGTTTTTT. Translation gives CSARTRQPTNEKLFF.